Below are 10 T cell receptor beta chains sequenced from a single sample in a study of blood T cell repertoires in COVID-19. Clones were sequenced by immunoSEQ multiplex PCR, and TCRdb holds only the in-frame ones, with some missing. The sample records around 78,000 clones, 82% being singletons. The source material was peripheral blood. These receptors originate from a human donor in a cohort sampled during active COVID-19.

This clone appeared once. This chain links TRBV7-2 with TRBJ1-1; 8 nucleotides line up with TRBD1. Germline CDR1 and CDR2: SGHTA and FQGNSA. V shed 5 bases, J shed 3 bases, and the junction held 5 bases outside the gene matches. The CDR3 extends over 14 amino acids. Here the CDR3 DNA reads TGTGCCAGCAGCCCAAACAGGGGGGACACTGAAGCTTTCTTT. This gives the protein CASSPNRGDTEAFF.

The CDR3 sequence: CASSYSGDYGYTF. CDR3 nucleotides: TGTGCCAGCAGTTACTCGGGAGACTATGGCTACACCTTC. The chain couples TRBV6-6 to TRBJ1-2; no reliable D call. Trimming left V 0 bases short and J 3 bases short, with 5 bases between. Germline-derived CDR1 and CDR2 are MNHNY and SVGAGI (reference sequence). This CDR3 is 13 amino acids long.

The chain joins TRBV7-2 to TRBJ1-2; maybe TRBD1 (5 bases). Trimming left V 4 bases short and J 2 bases short, with 14 bases between. CDR1 and CDR2 (germline): SGHTA, FQGNSA. The length of the CDR3 is 15 residues. The chain's CDR3 is CASSSPGVGNYGYTF. As DNA, the CDR3 is TGTGCCAGCAGCTCTCCGGGGGTGGGAAACTATGGCTACACCTTC.

V and J are TRBV18 and TRBJ1-1; no definite D call. Trimming left V 4 bases short and J 9 bases short, with 18 bases between. Germline V gene data show CDR1 as KGHSH and CDR2 as LQKENI. CDR3 length: 14 residues. In nucleotides, the CDR3 is TGTGCCAGCTCACTCTCCCAGGTGCCCGTGAAAGCTTTCTTT. Translation gives CASSLSQVPVKAFF. The whole variable domain, remainder taken from reference TRBV18 and TRBJ1-1, is NAGVMQNPRHLVRRRGQEARLRCSPMKGHSHVYWYRQLPEEGLKFMVYLQKENIIDESGMPKERFSAEFPKEGPSILRIQQVVRGDSAAYFCASSLSQVPVKAFFGQGTRLTVV.

This chain connects TRBV4-2 to TRBJ1-6; tentative D call: TRBD1 (6 bases). Looked up from germline, CDR1 is LGHNA and CDR2 is YNFKEQ. The CDR3 runs to 18 residues. Between the trimmed V and J ends, which lost 0 bases and 0 bases, there was a span of 12 bases. The CDR3 DNA follows: TGTGCCAGCAGCCAAGAATGGGGGCCGAGCTCCTATAATTCACCCCTCCACTTT. Amino acid sequence: CASSQEWGPSSYNSPLHF.

In nucleotides, the CDR3 is TGTGCCAGCAGCCACTTGAGCATTCCCGAGCAGTACTTC. Translated, it gives CASSHLSIPEQYF. V gene TRBV14 combines with J gene TRBJ2-7; D is unresolved. The CDR3 runs 13 residues. Germline V gives CDR1 SGHDN, CDR2 FVKESK. The V end lost 3 bases, the J end lost 6 bases, and 12 bases lay between the germline ends.

The sample holds a few counts of this clone. The chain recombines TRBV19 with TRBJ2-1; maybe TRBD2 (5 bases). The V gene's germline CDR1 is LNHDA and CDR2 SQIVND (reference sequence). Trimming cost V 7 bases and J 5 bases, with 12 bases left between them. CDR3 length: 13 residues. Here the CDR3 reads CASKRADNNEQFF. The CDR3 DNA sequence: TGTGCCAGTAAGCGAGCGGATAACAATGAGCAGTTCTTC.

This sequence joins TRBV2 and TRBJ1-1; D might be TRBD1 (5 bases). The CDR3 extends over 13 amino acids. Germline V gene sequence: CDR1 SNHLY, CDR2 FYNNEI. Trimming cost V 6 bases and J 8 bases, with 16 bases left between them. CDR3 sequence (DNA): TGTGCCAGCAGCTTCGACGGGGGAATCGAAGCTTTCTTT. Translating it yields CASSFDGGIEAFF.

J is TRBJ1-1 and V is TRBV18, with 9 bases lining up with TRBD1. CDR1 is KGHSH and CDR2 is LQKENI in the germline V gene. Germline trimming cut 5 bases from V and 5 bases from J; bases unmatched to any gene: 3. The length of the CDR3 is 13 residues. CDR3 sequence: CASSSGQGTEAFF. CDR3 coding DNA: TGTGCCAGCTCATCTGGACAGGGGACTGAAGCTTTCTTT.

J is TRBJ2-1 and V is TRBV9, with 7 bases fitting TRBD1. V shed 2 bases and J 5 bases; nucleotides not matched to a gene: 1. The CDR3 totals 13 residues. From germline, CDR1 is SGDLS and CDR2 YYNGEE. The CDR3 bases are TGTGCCAGCAGCGTTACAGGGGACAATGAGCAGTTCTTC. Encoded protein: CASSVTGDNEQFF.